A selection of T cell receptor beta chains follows, all from one sample in a study of regulatory T cells in long-lasting Graves disease. One entry per CDR3 protein results from TCRdb running MiXCR on the multiplex PCR reads. Altogether about 400,000 distinct CDR3 sequences are present, about 16% being singletons, with the ten largest covering 22%. The specimen was peripheral blood mononuclear cells (PBMCs), collected at new diagnosis, from a patient treated with antithyroid drugs. These receptors were obtained from a female donor with Graves disease. The CDR3 runs from the conserved cysteine through the conserved F or W. A D gene is named only where the DNA matches it firmly. For some rows the clone size is stated as once, few or many, or as a class when expanded; others skip it.

TRBJ1-4 TRBV28 15 . many TGTGCCAGCAGTTCCCCACAGCGTTCGGATGAAAAACTGTTTTTT CASSSPQRSDEKLFF
TRBJ1-1 TRBV4-2 16 . many TGTGCCAGCAGCCAAGAAGTCGGGCGGGGGTACACTGAAGCTTTCTTT CASSQEVGRGYTEAFF
TRBJ2-1 TRBV20-1 17 TRBD2 . TGCAGTGCTAGTGCCCTAGCGGGAGTGCGAGTAGGGAATGAGCAGTTCTTC CSASALAGVRVGNEQFF
TRBJ2-1 TRBV6-1 15 . few TGTGCCAGCAGTGAAGATAAGGGCAGCTACAATGAGCAGTTCTTC CASSEDKGSYNEQFF
TRBJ2-1 TRBV11-2 14 . many TGTGCCAGCAGCTCGCCAACGGGCGGCAATGAGCAGTTCTTC CASSSPTGGNEQFF
TRBJ2-7 TRBV7-2 15 . many TGTGCCAGCAGCTTAGGATTAGGGCAGACCTACGAGCAGTACTTC CASSLGLGQTYEQYF
TRBJ2-5 TRBV20-1 13 . . TGCAGTGCTCGGGCCCCTGGCGGAGAGACCCAGTACTTC CSARAPGGETQYF
TRBJ1-1 TRBV20-1 16 . many TGCAGTGCTAGAGATGTACAGGGTACGATGGGCACTGAAGCTTTCTTT CSARDVQGTMGTEAFF
TRBJ2-5 TRBV7-2 15 TRBD2 few TGTGCCAGCAGCCGGCCTAGCGGGAGGCAAGAGACCCAGTACTTC CASSRPSGRQETQYF
TRBJ2-1 TRBV7-9 16 TRBD1 many TGTGCCAGCAGCCCCATAGGGGGACAGGGGGTCGATGAGCAGTTCTTC CASSPIGGQGVDEQFF
TRBJ2-1 TRBV7-3 13 . few TGTGCCAGCAGCTTAAGAATTGACAATGAGCAGTTCTTC CASSLRIDNEQFF
TRBJ2-5 TRBV24-1 12 . . TGTGCCACCAGTGATTTGTTAGAGACCCAGTACTTC CATSDLLETQYF
TRBJ2-2 TRBV18 13 . many TGTGCCAGCTCAGCACAAGCACCCGGGGAGCTGTTTTTT CASSAQAPGELFF
TRBJ2-3 TRBV15 15 TRBD2 many TGTGCCACCAGCGTTAGCGGGGGGGCCAGTGATACGCAGTATTTT CATSVSGGASDTQYF
TRBJ1-1 TRBV9 13 . many TGTGCCAGCACCGCCGGGTTCAACACTGAAGCTTTCTTT CASTAGFNTEAFF
TRBJ1-1 TRBV2 16 . many TGTGCCAGCAGGTTCGGTTTCCGGGGGGGGAACACTGAAGCTTTCTTT CASRFGFRGGNTEAFF
TRBJ2-1 TRBV5-1 13 . few TGCGCCAGCTACGGACACGGCGACAATGAGCAGTTCTTC CASYGHGDNEQFF
TRBJ2-1 TRBV13 15 . many TGTGCCAGCAGCCCCGCAAGGGCCACTCACAATGAGCAGTTCTTC CASSPARATHNEQFF
TRBJ2-2 TRBV12-3/TRBV12-4 13 . many TGTGCCAGCGGGACTTGGGGCACCGGGGAGCTGTTTTTT CASGTWGTGELFF
TRBJ2-7 TRBV7-9 16 TRBD1 . TGTGCCAGCAGGGAGGGCAGGGGGCGCGTGGGCTACGAGCAGTACTTC CASREGRGRVGYEQYF
TRBJ1-3 TRBV6-5 15 . many TGTGCCAGCAGTTACTCGTTACCCTCTGGAAACACCATATATTTT CASSYSLPSGNTIYF
TRBJ1-2 TRBV12-3/TRBV12-4 15 TRBD1 many TGTGCCAGCAGTTTAGCGCTGGTAGGGGGCGATGGCTACACCTTC CASSLALVGGDGYTF
TRBJ2-3 TRBV19 17 TRBD2 few TGTGCCAGTAGTATAACGGGACTAGCGGGGGTACGAGATACGCAGTATTTT CASSITGLAGVRDTQYF
TRBJ2-1 TRBV28 14 . few TGTGCCAGCAGTTCCCTTGGAGGGCCTAATGAGCAGTTCTTC CASSSLGGPNEQFF
TRBJ1-6 TRBV27 15 . many TGTGCCAGCAGGATGGATCAGGGCAATAATTCACCCCTCCACTTT CASRMDQGNNSPLHF
TRBJ1-1 TRBV6-1 15 TRBD1 many TGTGCCAGCAGTGTCTTGGACAGGGCGAACACTGAAGCTTTCTTT CASSVLDRANTEAFF
TRBJ2-1 TRBV30 18 TRBD2 . TGTGCCTGGTCCCCGGGACTAGCGGGAGGAGCTCGGGCCAATGAGCAGTTCTTC CAWSPGLAGGARANEQFF